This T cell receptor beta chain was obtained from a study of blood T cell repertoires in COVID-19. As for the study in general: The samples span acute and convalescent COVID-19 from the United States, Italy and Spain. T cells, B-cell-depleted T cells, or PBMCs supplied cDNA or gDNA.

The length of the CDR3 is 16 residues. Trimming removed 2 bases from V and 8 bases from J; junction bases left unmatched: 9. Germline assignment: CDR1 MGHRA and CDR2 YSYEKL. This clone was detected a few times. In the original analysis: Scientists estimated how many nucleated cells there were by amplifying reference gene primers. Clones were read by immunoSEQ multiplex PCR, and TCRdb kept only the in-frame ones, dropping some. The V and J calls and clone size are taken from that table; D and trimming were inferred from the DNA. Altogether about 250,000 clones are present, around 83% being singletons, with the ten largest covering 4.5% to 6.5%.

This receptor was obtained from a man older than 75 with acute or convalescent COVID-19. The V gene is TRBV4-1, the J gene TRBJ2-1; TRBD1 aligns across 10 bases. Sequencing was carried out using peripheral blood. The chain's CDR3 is CASSQIPGQGPHEQFF. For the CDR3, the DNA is TGCGCCAGCAGCCAAATTCCGGGACAGGGGCCCCATGAGCAGTTCTTC.